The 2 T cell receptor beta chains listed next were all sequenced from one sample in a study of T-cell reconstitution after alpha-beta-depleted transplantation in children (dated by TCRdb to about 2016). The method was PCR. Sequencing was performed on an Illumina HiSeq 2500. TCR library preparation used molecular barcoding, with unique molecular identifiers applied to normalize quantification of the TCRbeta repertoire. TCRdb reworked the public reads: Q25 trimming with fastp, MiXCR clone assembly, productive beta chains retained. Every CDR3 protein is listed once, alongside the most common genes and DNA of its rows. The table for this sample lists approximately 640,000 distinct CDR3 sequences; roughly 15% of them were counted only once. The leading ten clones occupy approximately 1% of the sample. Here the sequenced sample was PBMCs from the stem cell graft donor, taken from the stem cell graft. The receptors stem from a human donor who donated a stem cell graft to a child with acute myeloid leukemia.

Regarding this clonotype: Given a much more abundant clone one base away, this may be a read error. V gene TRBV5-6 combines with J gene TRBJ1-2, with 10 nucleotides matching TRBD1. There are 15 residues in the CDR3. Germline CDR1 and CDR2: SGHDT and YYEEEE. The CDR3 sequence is CASSLGTGGNYGYSF. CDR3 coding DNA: TGTGCCAGCAGCTTGGGGACAGGGGGAAACTATGGCTACAGCTTC.

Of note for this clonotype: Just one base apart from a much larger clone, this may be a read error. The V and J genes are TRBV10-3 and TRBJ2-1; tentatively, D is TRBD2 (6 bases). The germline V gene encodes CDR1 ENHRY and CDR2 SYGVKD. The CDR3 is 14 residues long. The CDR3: CAIHPGGRYNEQSF. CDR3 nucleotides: TGTGCCATCCACCCCGGGGGTAGGTACAATGAGCAGTCCTTC.